This T cell receptor (beta chain) appears in the sequencing data of a study of blood T cell repertoires in COVID-19 (dated by TCRdb to the early 2020s). With regard to the full study: Samples from collaborators originated in the United States, Italy and Spain and spanned both the acute and convalescent phases of COVID-19. The material from the prospective study consisted of cDNA or gDNA derived from T cells, B-cell-depleted T cells, or PBMCs. The dataset comprised deeply sampled blood TCRbeta repertoires from subjects exposed to, actively infected with, or recovered from COVID-19. A freely available public database, intended as a resource for researchers studying the immune response to SARS-CoV-2, is where the repertoires were released. Samples were obtained from the ongoing ImmuneRACE study (first 160 participants) and from some 1,300 subjects provided by 6 global collaborators. Sample metadata almost always included a de-identified subject ID, COVID-19 status, age in years and sex. Where available, HLA class I and class II types were obtained from metadata supplied by the sample provider rather than from assay-based typing. Overall results and qualifications from the work: The amount of clinical and demographic metadata varied by source and participant and was provided uncurated.

This clone has a single count. Its antigen is not yet known. Qualities for individual bases were not recorded, and no much larger clone is one base off. Collaborating institutions collected whole blood in K2EDTA tubes following their own protocols. For TCRbeta analysis, collaborators shipped samples in one of three forms: frozen whole blood, isolated PBMCs, or DNA extracted from either of those sample types. Looking up the germline V gene yields CDR1 SGHRS and CDR2 YFSETQ. There are 14 amino acids in the CDR3, from cysteine to phenylalanine inclusive. Only the CDR3 DNA stays, 42 bases, in frame from base 1. A distance of 13 bases separates the germline ends of V and J, which lose 0 bases and 9 bases respectively. TCRbeta CDR3 regions were amplified from genomic DNA by means of the immunoSEQ Assay, a bias-controlled multiplex PCR. The authors processed their data as follows. The number of nucleated cells in each sample was estimated from the amplification of reference gene primers within the assay. Sequence reads were collapsed and filtered to measure the absolute abundance of every unique TCRbeta CDR3 rearrangement. For each sample, productive Simpson clonality was calculated as the square root of Simpson's diversity index across productive rearrangements. TCRdb carries this immuneACCESS record with in-frame sequences only. Its versions omit some clonotypes, under half of them owing to an unresolved V gene in the studies checked, with the rest unexplained. That table is the source of V, J and clone size, and D and trimming were worked out from the DNA. This sample is represented by tens of thousands of clones; approximately 90% of them were singletons. Together, the top ten hold 4.8% of the sample.

The source material was peripheral blood. This sequence originates from a woman older than 75 with active COVID-19. In this chain, TRBV5-1 is recombined with TRBJ2-1; the D gene is possibly TRBD2, with 5 bases matching. The sequence in DNA is TGCGCCAGCAGCTTGGCTAGCCGGGCGGGTGAGCAGTTCTTC. It is translated as CASSLASRAGEQFF.